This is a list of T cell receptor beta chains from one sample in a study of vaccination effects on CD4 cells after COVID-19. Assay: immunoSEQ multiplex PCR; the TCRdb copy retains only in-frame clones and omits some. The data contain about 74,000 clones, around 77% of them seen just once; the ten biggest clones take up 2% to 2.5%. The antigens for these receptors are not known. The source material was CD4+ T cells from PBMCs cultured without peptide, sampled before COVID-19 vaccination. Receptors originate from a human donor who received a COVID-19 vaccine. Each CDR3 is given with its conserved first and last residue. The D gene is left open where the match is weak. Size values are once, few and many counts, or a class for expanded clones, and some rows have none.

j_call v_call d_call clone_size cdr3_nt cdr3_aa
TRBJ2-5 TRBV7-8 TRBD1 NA TGTGCCAGCAGCCCGTGGACAGGGACAGTGGAGACCCAGTACTTC CASSPWTGTVETQYF
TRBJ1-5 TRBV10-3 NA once TGTGCCACCCGGGACACCGACTCGAATGTGAATCAGCCCCAGCATTTT CATRDTDSNVNQPQHF
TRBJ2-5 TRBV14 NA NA TGTGCCAGCAGCCCCCTGGGGGGGCGCTTGGAGACCCAGTACTTC CASSPLGGRLETQYF
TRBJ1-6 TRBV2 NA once TGTGCCATCGGTCAGGACGTTGGACCCCTCCACTTT CAIGQDVGPLHF
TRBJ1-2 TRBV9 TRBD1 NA TGTGCCAGCAGCGTAGTAGACAGGGGTGCCTATGGCTACACCTTC CASSVVDRGAYGYTF
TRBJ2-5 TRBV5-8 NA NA TGTGCCAGCAGCTTGCGGGCAGGGGGGGGAGAGACCCAGTACTTC CASSLRAGGGETQYF
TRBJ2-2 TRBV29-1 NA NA TGCAGCGTTGAAGTGAATTTCGGGGAGCTGTTTTTT CSVEVNFGELFF
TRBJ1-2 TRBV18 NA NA TGTGCCAGCTCACCAGAAAACTATGGCTACACCTTC CASSPENYGYTF
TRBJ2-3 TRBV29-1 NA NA TGCAGCGTTGAGGCCCACACAGATACGCAGTATTTT CSVEAHTDTQYF
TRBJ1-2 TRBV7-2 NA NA TGTGCCAGCAGCTTTTCGGTCTATGGCTACACCTTC CASSFSVYGYTF